One and the same sample provided the 17 T cell receptor beta chains below, sequenced in a study of cytomegalovirus exposure and HLA in healthy donors. The PCR had 60 Vbeta and 13 Jbeta primers. Profiling relied on immunoSEQ multiplex PCR, and the TCRdb table lists in-frame clones only, not all of them. This sample has around 190,000 clones, with roughly 80% found just once. The material sequenced was PBMCs. The receptors shown here come from a middle-aged man in good health and CMV-seronegative.

V is TRBV6-1 and J is TRBJ2-2; D is perhaps TRBD1 (6 bases). The CDR3 totals 15 residues. Trimming shortened V by 0 bases and J by 6 bases, and 11 bases separated the two germline ends. CDR1 is MNHNS and CDR2 is SASEGT in the germline V gene. The CDR3 loop is CASSEAWGQAGELFF. As DNA, the CDR3 is TGTGCCAGCAGTGAAGCCTGGGGGCAAGCCGGGGAGCTGTTTTTT.

This clone has a single count. V usage is TRBV27 and J usage is TRBJ2-7; D is possibly TRBD1 (6 bases). Looked up from germline, CDR1 is MNHEY and CDR2 is SMNVEV (reference sequence). V was clipped by 5 bases and J by 4 bases, with 12 bases between them. The CDR3 is 13 amino acids. This CDR3 reads CASSGGQTYEQYF. The CDR3 coding sequence is TGTGCCAGCAGTGGCGGACAGACGTACGAGCAGTACTTC.

Of note for this clone: Other DNA sequences in the same sample also yield this CDR3. The chain employs TRBV13 and TRBJ2-3; the D gene is possibly TRBD2 (6 bases). The V gene's germline CDR1 is PRHDT and CDR2 FYEKMQ (reference sequence). The CDR3 totals 14 residues. V was pared by 4 bases and J by 0 bases, with 8 bases between. In DNA, the CDR3 is TGTGCCAGCAGCTCCGGGACTAGCACAGATACGCAGTATTTT. This codes for CASSSGTSTDTQYF.

The gene calls are TRBV29-1 and TRBJ2-7, with TRBD1 matching 7 bases. CDR3 length: 12 amino acids. Germline CDR1 reads SQVTM; CDR2 reads ANQGSEA. J lost 5 bases, V lost 5 bases, and 6 bases had no gene match. CDR3 protein: CSVWDSLNEQYF. The DNA for the CDR3 is TGCAGCGTTTGGGACAGCTTAAACGAGCAGTACTTC.

This chain uses TRBV7-3 with TRBJ2-1, with 9 nucleotides matching TRBD2. V was pared by 5 bases and J by 4 bases, with 9 bases of the junction left unmatched. Germline-derived CDR1 and CDR2 are SGHTA and FQGTGA. The CDR3 runs 16 residues. The chain's CDR3 is CASSPGLAGPYNEQFF. CDR3 coding DNA: TGTGCCAGCAGCCCTGGGCTAGCGGGACCTTACAATGAGCAGTTCTTC.

On this clone itself: A read error may produce the germline difference seen at one junction end. The chain links TRBV5-8 to TRBJ2-5, with D perhaps matching TRBD2 (6 bases). The CDR3 sequence is 15 residues long. Germline CDR1 reads SGHTS; CDR2 reads YDEGEE. Here the CDR3 DNA reads TGTGCCAACAGCTACCCCTACGGGAGTCGAGAGACCCAGTACTTC. This codes for CANSYPYGSRETQYF.

The rearrangement joins TRBV5-1 to TRBJ2-5; possible D gene TRBD1, 6 bases. Trimming left V 3 bases short and J 5 bases short, with 17 bases between. The CDR3 loop spans 15 amino acids. Germline loops: CDR1 SGHRS, CDR2 YFSETQ. DNA for the CDR3: TGCGCCAGCAGCTCCGGGACACCGGGGCGGGAGACCCAGTACTTC. This translates into CASSSGTPGRETQYF.

The chain employs TRBV18 and TRBJ1-5, with D possibly TRBD1 on 6 matching bases. Germline assignment: CDR1 KGHSH and CDR2 LQKENI. The V end lost 3 bases, the J end lost 4 bases, and 19 bases lay between the germline ends. The CDR3 has 17 residues. For the CDR3, the DNA is TGTGCCAGCTCACCCCTTCCCGGGACACCTATGAATCAGCCCCAGCATTTT. Translating gives CASSPLPGTPMNQPQHF.

This clone occurred a few times. The J gene is TRBJ2-6, the V gene TRBV18; D unresolved. The CDR3 has 17 amino acids. The V end lost 2 bases, the J end lost 0 bases, and 11 bases lay between the germline ends. Looked up from germline, CDR1 is KGHSH and CDR2 is LQKENI. The CDR3 DNA follows: TGTGCCAGCTCACCAGGTGCGGAAGGCTCTGGGGCCAACGTCCTGACTTTC. Its translation is CASSPGAEGSGANVLTF.

The chain employs TRBV5-4 and TRBJ2-7; D is undetermined. The CDR3 is 12 amino acids. Trimming took off 0 bases at V and 2 bases at J, with 3 bases between the two ends. Germline V gene data show CDR1 as SGHNT and CDR2 as YYREEE (reference sequence). CDR3 sequence: CASSLGAYEQYF. DNA of the CDR3: TGTGCCAGCAGCTTGGGCGCCTACGAGCAGTACTTC.

V gene TRBV4-1 combines with J gene TRBJ2-7; possibly TRBD1 for D (6 bases). The CDR3 length is 14 residues. V was clipped by 1 base and J by 5 bases, with 12 bases between them. Germline V gives CDR1 MGHRA, CDR2 YSYEKL. The DNA of the CDR3 is TGCGCCAGCAGCCAAGTGGGGGCTTGGGACGAGCAGTACTTC. Protein sequence: CASSQVGAWDEQYF.

V gene TRBV11-3 combines with J gene TRBJ2-2; D is undetermined. The germline V gene encodes CDR1 SGHNT and CDR2 YENEEA. This CDR3 has 13 amino acids. V lost 6 bases, J lost 6 bases, and 11 bases lay in between. The DNA of the CDR3 is TGTGCCAGCAGGCGGAGCCTGCCCGGGGAGCTGTTTTTT. Protein: CASRRSLPGELFF.

The chain recombines TRBV11-1 with TRBJ2-2, with 8 bases matching TRBD2. There are 17 residues in the CDR3. The J segment lost 5 bases and the V segment lost 6 bases, leaving 14 bases of the junction unmatched. In germline, CDR1 is SGHAT, CDR2 FQDESV (reference sequence). CDR3 sequence reads: CASRAGEAGVKTGELFF. DNA for the CDR3: TGTGCCAGCAGGGCCGGGGAAGCGGGAGTAAAAACCGGGGAGCTGTTTTTT.

This chain uses TRBV19 with TRBJ2-7; TRBD1 is a possible D gene (5 bases). The CDR3 sequence is 14 residues long. The V gene lost 0 bases and the J gene lost 3 bases, with 9 bases spanning the gap. Germline V gene sequence: CDR1 LNHDA, CDR2 SQIVND (reference sequence). Here the CDR3 reads CASSIELRGYEQYF. DNA for the CDR3: TGTGCCAGTAGTATAGAGCTTAGGGGCTACGAGCAGTACTTC.

This rearrangement joins TRBV7-2 to TRBJ2-1; perhaps TRBD2 as D (5 bases). The CDR3 runs to 15 residues. V was cut by 7 bases and J by 6 bases, with 19 bases left in between. Germline loops: CDR1 SGHTA, CDR2 FQGNSA. The CDR3: CASNLVGLLGNEQFF. The CDR3 DNA reads TGTGCCAGCAACCTGGTGGGTCTACTAGGCAATGAGCAGTTCTTC.

In nucleotides, the CDR3 is TGCGCCAGCAGCAAAAAAGACAGGGGCGCTTTAGACCAAAGGGGCACAGATACGCAGTATTTT. It specifies CASSKKDRGALDQRGTDTQYF. The chain couples TRBV5-1 to TRBJ2-3, with 8 bases aligning to TRBD1. CDR1 and CDR2 from the germline V gene are SGHRS and YFSETQ. With 4 bases clipped from V and 1 base from J, the junction kept 23 bases outside the gene matches. CDR3 length equals 21 residues.

Concerning this clone: The same CDR3 arises from other DNA sequences in this sample as well. The CDR3 DNA sequence: TGTGCCAGCAGCGTCGGGGGGAGTAATCAGCCCCAGCATTTT. Translating gives CASSVGGSNQPQHF. This sequence joins TRBV9 and TRBJ1-5; D may be TRBD1 (5 bases). Germline CDR1 and CDR2: SGDLS and YYNGEE. V gave up 2 bases and J gave up 4 bases, with 10 bases separating them. The CDR3 covers 14 residues.